This record covers a single TCR beta chain. Its matching antigen is unknown. Trimming left V 0 bases short and J 7 bases short, with 7 bases between. The CDR3 loop spans 13 amino acids. CDR1 is LGHDT and CDR2 is YNNKEL in the germline V gene (reference sequence). These data belong to a study of T cell responses to AZD1222 COVID-19 vaccine. Points from the study as a whole: At 160-218 and 743-854, vaccine-associated CD4 TCRs were dominant, and they spanned spike.

Sequenced by immunoSEQ multiplex PCR; TCRdb stores in-frame clones only, minus some. The table shows about 140,000 clones, with approximately 93% occurring only once. The sample in question was peripheral blood, obtained on day 0 of MenACWY control vaccination. J is TRBJ1-3 and V is TRBV3-1 (or the pseudogene TRBV3-2), with unresolved D. The sequence came from an adult in good health. DNA for the CDR3: TGTGCCAGCAGCCAAGAAGCGGGGAACACCATATATTTT. This codes for CASSQEAGNTIYF.